The rows below give T cell receptor beta chains drawn from one sample of a study of chemoradiotherapy in HPV16-positive cancers. The repertoire was sequenced with immunoSEQ multiplex PCR; TCRdb's copy has only in-frame clones and lacks some. This sample has roughly 20,000 clones, with more than 75% found just once. The sequences come from blood, collected from a patient who underwent chemoradiotherapy. The receptors originated from a human donor with HPV-associated anogenital cancer. Each CDR3 is given with its conserved first and last residue. A D gene is named only where the DNA matches it firmly. Only some rows state a clone size, as once, few, many or a class for expanded clones.

V gene	J gene	clone size	D gene	CDR3 DNA	CDR3 protein
TRBV28	TRBJ2-1	.	TRBD2	TGTGCCAGCAGTTTTAGGGGAGGGTTTTACAATGAGCAGTTCTTC	CASSFRGGFYNEQFF
TRBV4-1	TRBJ2-3	.	.	TGCGCCAGCAGCCAGGAACAGGGAGGGGTCAAGGCAGATACGCAGTATTTT	CASSQEQGGVKADTQYF
TRBV7-9	TRBJ2-7	.	.	TGTGCCAGCAGCCTACCCGGGACTCCTGACGAGCAGTACTTC	CASSLPGTPDEQYF
TRBV5-1	TRBJ2-3	.	TRBD2	TGCGCCAGCAGCCCCTTAGCGGGGGGAAGAGATACGCAGTATTTT	CASSPLAGGRDTQYF
TRBV10-1	TRBJ1-2	once	TRBD1	TGCGCCAGCCGGGGACAGGGGAGGGTGGGAGAAGGCTACACCTTC	CASRGQGRVGEGYTF
TRBV11-2	TRBJ1-1	.	TRBD1	TGTGCCAGCAGCCTCGGACAGGGGGAACTCACTGAAGCTTTCTTT	CASSLGQGELTEAFF
TRBV4-2	TRBJ2-1	.	.	TGTGCCAGCAGCCAAGAGGACAACAATGAGCAGTTCTTC	CASSQEDNNEQFF
TRBV7-2	TRBJ1-4	.	.	TGTGCCAGCAGCCGCGGGGGGTATCCTAATGAAAAACTGTTTTTT	CASSRGGYPNEKLFF
TRBV18	TRBJ2-3	.	.	TGTGCCAGCTCACGCGCTAGCACAGATACGCAGTATTTT	CASSRASTDTQYF
TRBV5-1	TRBJ1-6	.	.	TGCGCCAGCAGCTTGGCGAGTACGGGCCGGTCACCCCTCCACTTT	CASSLASTGRSPLHF
TRBV11-2	TRBJ2-7	once	.	TGTGCCAGCAGCTTAGGGGGGCCTCCCACCTACGAGCAGTACTTC	CASSLGGPPTYEQYF
TRBV19	TRBJ2-7	.	.	TGTGCCAGTAGTACGAACGCCGAAGGACACTCCTACGAGCAGTACTTC	CASSTNAEGHSYEQYF
TRBV9	TRBJ1-6	.	.	TGTGCCAGCAGCGCACAGAACGCCCTTAATTCACCCCTCCACTTT	CASSAQNALNSPLHF
TRBV5-1	TRBJ2-1	.	.	TGCGCCAGCAGCTTTCCAAGGGGGTCCAACAATGAGCAGTTCTTC	CASSFPRGSNNEQFF
TRBV5-1	TRBJ1-5	.	TRBD1	TGCGCCAGCAGCGCCGCAGGGGGCGACAATCAGCCCCAGCATTTT	CASSAAGGDNQPQHF
TRBV7-8	TRBJ2-5	once	.	TGTGCCAGCAGCTACTACGACAGCATGTACCAAGAGACCCAGTACTTC	CASSYYDSMYQETQYF
TRBV19	TRBJ2-6	.	TRBD1	TGTGCCAGTAGTATGCAGGGGGCTATTACAAGCTCTGGGGCCAACGTCCTGACTTTC	CASSMQGAITSSGANVLTF
TRBV14	TRBJ1-2	.	TRBD1	TGTGCCAGCAGCGGGACAGCCTCCTATGGCTACACCTTC	CASSGTASYGYTF
TRBV6-5	TRBJ2-2	.	.	TGTGCCAGCAGCAAGCGGAAGGACACCGGGGAGCTGTTTTTT	CASSKRKDTGELFF
TRBV25-1	TRBJ2-7	.	.	TGTGCCAGCAGTGAATCGGAGTCCGAGCAGTACTTC	CASSESESEQYF
TRBV10-1	TRBJ1-1	.	.	TGCGCCACCAGAGACAGACAGAACACTGAAGCTTTCTTT	CATRDRQNTEAFF
TRBV28	TRBJ1-1	.	.	TGTGCCAGCAGTCCAATTAACACTGAAGCTTTCTTT	CASSPINTEAFF
TRBV19	TRBJ2-7	.	TRBD2	TGTGCCAGTAGCGCAGCGGGGGTTTACGAGCAGTACTTC	CASSAAGVYEQYF
TRBV6-5	TRBJ2-2	.	.	TGTGCCAGCAGTTATTCAACAGGGTATACCGGGGAGCTGTTTTTT	CASSYSTGYTGELFF
TRBV7-8	TRBJ1-1	.	.	TGTGCCAGCAGTTTACAGGGTATGAACACTGAAGCTTTCTTT	CASSLQGMNTEAFF
TRBV19	TRBJ1-6	few	.	TGTGCCAGTAGTATGAGAGCACAGAACTCCTATAATTCACCCCTCCACTTT	CASSMRAQNSYNSPLHF
TRBV18	TRBJ1-2	once	.	TGTGCCAGCTCACCACCGTCGTGGCAATATGGCTACACCTTC	CASSPPSWQYGYTF
TRBV7-8	TRBJ2-2	.	.	TGTGCCAGCAGCCCCTTCGGACATTTGGGCTCCGGGGAGCTGTTTTTT	CASSPFGHLGSGELFF
TRBV5-6	TRBJ2-2	.	.	TGTGCCAGCAGCCAGGACAGCGGGGAGCTGTTTTTT	CASSQDSGELFF
TRBV6-9	TRBJ1-6	.	.	TGTGCCAGCAGTCCAAAAAAAAACTCCTATAATTCACCCCTCCACTTT	CASSPKKNSYNSPLHF
TRBV7-9	TRBJ1-2	.	.	TGTGCCAGCAGCTTACGGGACATCGGGGGCTACACCTTC	CASSLRDIGGYTF
TRBV7-2	TRBJ1-3	.	TRBD1	TGTGCCAGCAGCCGACAGGGGGGGTCTGGAAACACCATATATTTT	CASSRQGGSGNTIYF
TRBV7-9	TRBJ2-7	.	.	TGTGCCAGCAGCCCCCCCGGGGCTACAGGCGAGCAGTACTTC	CASSPPGATGEQYF
TRBV20-1	TRBJ2-5	.	TRBD2	TGCAGTGCTTCTGTTAGCGGGGAGCAGTACTTC	CSASVSGEQYF
TRBV6-1	TRBJ2-3	.	TRBD1	TGTGCCAGCAGTGAAGAGGGACAGGGCACAGATACGCAGTATTTT	CASSEEGQGTDTQYF
TRBV2	TRBJ2-3	.	TRBD2	TGTGCCAGCAGTGACCCGGGGGGGGATACGCAGTATTTT	CASSDPGGDTQYF
TRBV2	TRBJ2-5	few	.	TGTGCCAGCAGTGACCACAGGGTATTAGAGACCCAGTACTTC	CASSDHRVLETQYF
TRBV14	TRBJ1-2	.	.	TGTGCCAGCAGCGCGGTGAACTATGGCTACACCTTC	CASSAVNYGYTF
TRBV18	TRBJ1-1	.	.	TGTGCCAGCTCACCAAGGACGGCGAACACTGAAGCTTTCTTT	CASSPRTANTEAFF
TRBV20-1	TRBJ1-4	once	.	TGCAGTGCTAGGTCCAATGAAAAACTGTTTTTT	CSARSNEKLFF
TRBV19	TRBJ1-2	.	.	TGTGCCAGTAGTTCTATGGGGTGGGGAACGGACTATGGCTACACCTTC	CASSSMGWGTDYGYTF
TRBV7-9	TRBJ2-1	.	.	TGTGCCAGCAGACCTACAGGGCGGGGAACTGATGAGCAGTTCTTC	CASRPTGRGTDEQFF
TRBV28	TRBJ1-2	.	.	TGTGCCAGCAGCTCAGGGGACTATGGCTACACCTTC	CASSSGDYGYTF
TRBV13	TRBJ2-3	.	TRBD1	TGTGCCAGCAGCACAACAGGGGCAGATACGCAGTATTTT	CASSTTGADTQYF
TRBV4-2	TRBJ1-5	.	.	TGTGCCAGCAGCCAAGATCGGGGGCAGCCCCAGCATTTT	CASSQDRGQPQHF
TRBV18	TRBJ1-1	.	.	TGTGCCAGCCTCCAACTGAGGGACACTGAAGCTTTCTTT	CASLQLRDTEAFF
TRBV5-6	TRBJ2-1	.	.	TGTGCCAGCAGCGCTCCACTAGGGAACAATGAGCAGTTCTTC	CASSAPLGNNEQFF
TRBV6-5	TRBJ2-1	.	TRBD2	TGTGCCAGCAGTTACCGAGACATAGCGGGGGAGCAGTTCTTC	CASSYRDIAGEQFF
TRBV29-1	TRBJ1-2	.	.	TGCAGCGTTGAAGATACAGGAACCTATGGCTACACCTTC	CSVEDTGTYGYTF
TRBV7-9	TRBJ1-5	.	.	TGTGCCAGCAGCTTAGGTACTCAGCCCCAGCATTTT	CASSLGTQPQHF